The present T cell receptor (beta chain) was sequenced within a study of regulatory T cells in long-lasting Graves disease. Notes on the study in general: Persistent patients shared some 2,500 public clonotypes among themselves. Newly diagnosed patients shared fewer, at roughly 970.

Both iRepertoire HTBI primers and Arm-PCR of CDR3 regions were used to build the TCR beta libraries. A single record per CDR3 protein comes from TCRdb applying MiXCR to the multiplex PCR reads. The sample holds 350,000 to 500,000 distinct CDR3 sequences, over 15% seen once. On this clonotype: Its antigen remains unidentified.

This sample's time point: newly diagnosed GD, antithyroid drugs for less than 3 months. Scientists built the TCR library using RNA that was extracted from PBMCs. These data were likewise used in another study, on T cells in Graves' hyperthyroidism and ophthalmopathy. That study reports: Patients were aged 18 to 65, had disease duration under 2 months, and had newly diagnosed hyperthyroidism. A set of HTBI primers served as the primers for a first-round RT-PCR of the TCR CDR3.

The TCR sequence derives from a woman aged 25 to 39 with Graves disease. The sample was peripheral blood mononuclear cells (PBMCs), taken at new diagnosis, from a patient treated with antithyroid drugs.

The CDR3 DNA follows: TGTGCCAGCTCAATGGTACGGGGGATGCGGAATTCACCCCTCCACTTT. It encodes CASSMVRGMRNSPLHF. The chain employs TRBV18 and TRBJ1-6; D is perhaps TRBD1 (5 bases). The V gene's germline CDR1 is KGHSH and CDR2 LQKENI. CDR3 length: 16 amino acids. Trimming took 5 bases from V and 7 from J, leaving 18 bases between them.